The clone carrying this T cell receptor (beta chain) was seen repeatedly, ten times or more. TCRdb recomputed calls from the 5' RACE reads with MiXCR, one row per CDR3 protein. Seen here are around 330,000 distinct CDR3 sequences, under 14% observed once, and the top ten hold more than 7%. The record originates from a study of CD8 T cells in ankylosing spondylitis. This TCR was recovered from a female donor with ankylosing spondylitis or in good health (not recorded which). The material sequenced was blood, either unsorted or a sorted T cell fraction (not recorded which).

In DNA, the CDR3 is TGTGCCAGCAGCTTGGATGCAGTAGCGGCCTACAATGAGCAGTTCTTC. It encodes CASSLDAVAAYNEQFF. V is TRBV5-6 and J is TRBJ2-1; D possibly corresponds to TRBD2 (6 bases). Trimming cost V 0 bases and J 2 bases, with 12 bases left between them. Germline V gives CDR1 SGHDT, CDR2 YYEEEE. This CDR3 spans 16 amino acids.